The sequence of this T cell receptor (beta chain) was determined in a study of T-cell reconstitution after alpha-beta-depleted transplantation in children. Unique molecular identifiers were incorporated during preparation of the TCRbeta library. TCRdb independently ran MiXCR on the PCR reads; one entry per CDR3 protein. The sample has 190,000 or so distinct CDR3 sequences; around 6.8% are singletons. This clonotype came up a few times. The CDR3 consists of 16 residues. V lost 6 bases, J lost 0 bases, and 18 bases lay in between. This clonotype was obtained from a human donor who donated a stem cell graft to a child with Wiskott-Aldrich syndrome. The rearrangement joins TRBV12-3 or TRBV12-4 to TRBJ2-7; weak D call: TRBD2 (5 bases). The source was PBMCs from the stem cell graft donor, collected from the stem cell graft. CDR3 sequence (DNA): TGTGCCAGCAGCTCAACTAGAGGGATGAGCTCCTACGAGCAGTACTTC. Encoded protein: CASSSTRGMSSYEQYF.